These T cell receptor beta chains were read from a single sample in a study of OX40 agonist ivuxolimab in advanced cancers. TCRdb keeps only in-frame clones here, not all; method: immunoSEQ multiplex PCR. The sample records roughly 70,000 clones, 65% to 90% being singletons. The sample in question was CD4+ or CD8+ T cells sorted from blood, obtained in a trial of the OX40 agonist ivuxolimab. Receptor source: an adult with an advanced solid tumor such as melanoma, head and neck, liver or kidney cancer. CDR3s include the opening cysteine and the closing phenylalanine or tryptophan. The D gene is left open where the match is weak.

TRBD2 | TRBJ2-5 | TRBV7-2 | CASSRGLAGARETQYF
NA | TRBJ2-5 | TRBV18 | CASSLSSGDGQETQYF
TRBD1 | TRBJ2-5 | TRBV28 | CASSRTGWETQYF
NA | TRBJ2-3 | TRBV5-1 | CASSAGLRASTDTQYF
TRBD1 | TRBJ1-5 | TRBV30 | CAWSTGANQPQHF
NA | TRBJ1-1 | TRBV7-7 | CASSPLPLAEAFF
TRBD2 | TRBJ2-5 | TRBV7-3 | CASSLTSGGQETQYF
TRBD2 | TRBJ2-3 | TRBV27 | CASSLFGLAGGTDTQYF
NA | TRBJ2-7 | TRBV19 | CASSTTGRGSYEQYF
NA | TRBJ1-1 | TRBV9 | CASSVTMNTEAFF
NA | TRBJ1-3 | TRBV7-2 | CASSLGGSSGNTIYF
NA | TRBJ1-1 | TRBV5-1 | CASSLPGQGTEAFF
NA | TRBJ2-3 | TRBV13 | CASSLEQTDTQYF
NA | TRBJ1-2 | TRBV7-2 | CASSLRTIDYGYTF
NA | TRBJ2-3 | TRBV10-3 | CAISPADTQYF
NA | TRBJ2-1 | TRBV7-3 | CASSLQGSYNEQFF
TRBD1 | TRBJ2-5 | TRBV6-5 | CASSAGGETQYF
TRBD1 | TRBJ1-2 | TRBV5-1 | CASSYQTGRGYTF
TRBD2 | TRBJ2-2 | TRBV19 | CASTPSEAGPNTGELFF
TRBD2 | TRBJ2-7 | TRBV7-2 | CASRPVGTTSNYEQYF
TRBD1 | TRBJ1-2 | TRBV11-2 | CASSFEGARGYTF
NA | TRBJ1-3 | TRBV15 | CATSRDKSSGNTIYF
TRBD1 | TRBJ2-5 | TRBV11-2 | CASSSAGTGFETQYF
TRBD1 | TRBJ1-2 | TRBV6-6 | CASSPGQFGYTF
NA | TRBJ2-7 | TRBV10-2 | CASRAGYEQYF
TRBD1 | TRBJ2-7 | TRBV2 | CASRGQGARNEQYF
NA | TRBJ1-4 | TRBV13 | CASSLLGGTSEKLFF
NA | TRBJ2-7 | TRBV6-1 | CASADGGTNAYEQYF
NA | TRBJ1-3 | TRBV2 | CASTGTRTLSGNTIYF
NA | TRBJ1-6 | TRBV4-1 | CASSQESSGSSYNSPLHF
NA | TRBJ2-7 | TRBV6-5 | CASSYSTEHEQYF
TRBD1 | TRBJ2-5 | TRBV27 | CASSLGQGQWETQYF
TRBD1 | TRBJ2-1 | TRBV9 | CASSVRDSTYNEQFF
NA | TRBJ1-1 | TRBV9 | CASSLGQNTEAFF
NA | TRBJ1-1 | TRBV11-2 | CASSLRMNTEAFF
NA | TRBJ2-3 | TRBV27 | CASSLLGTIDTQYF
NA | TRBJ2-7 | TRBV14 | CASSQGLTVSSYEQYF
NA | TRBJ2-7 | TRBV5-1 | CASNEDGPGEQYF
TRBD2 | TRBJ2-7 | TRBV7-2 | CASSLAGASGRSYEQYF
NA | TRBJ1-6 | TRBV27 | CASTPWADSYNSPLHF
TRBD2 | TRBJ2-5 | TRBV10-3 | CAISARSPGREEETQYF
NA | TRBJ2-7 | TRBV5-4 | CASAQGGSYEQYF
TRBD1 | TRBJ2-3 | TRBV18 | CASSWDRREDTQYF
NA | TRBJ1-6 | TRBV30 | CAWTYGNSPLHF
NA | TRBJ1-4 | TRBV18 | CASSPSEKLFF
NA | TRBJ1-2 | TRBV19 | CASSDRAGDAYGYTF
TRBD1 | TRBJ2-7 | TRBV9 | CASSPRLDRVSYEQYF
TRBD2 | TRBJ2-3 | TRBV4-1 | CASSQGLAGARDTQYF
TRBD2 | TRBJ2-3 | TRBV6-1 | CASTGLALTDTQYF
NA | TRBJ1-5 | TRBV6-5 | CASTRARGSNQPQHF
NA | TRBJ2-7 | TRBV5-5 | CASSLVLVSYEQYF
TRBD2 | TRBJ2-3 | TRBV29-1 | CSVHWTSGATDTQYF
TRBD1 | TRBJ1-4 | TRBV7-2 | CASSPDRGSEKLFF
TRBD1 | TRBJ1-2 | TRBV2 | CASSEDRGPNYGYTF
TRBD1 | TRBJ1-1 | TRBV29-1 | CSVQGDGGEAFF